Only a few counts were recorded for the clone carrying this TCR beta chain. This record comes from a study of human T cells and chemical hapten exposure. This CDR3 spans 14 amino acids. V lost 7 bases and J 3 bases, leaving 15 bases between the germline ends. Germline CDR1 KGHSH, CDR2 LQKENI. As for time point: patch test 1, 2 weeks after DPC sensitization. The treatment denotes: therapeutic diphenylcyclopropenone sensitization with weekly scalp DPC. TCRdb re-called the RACE reads with MiXCR, one entry per CDR3 protein. Of roughly 70,000 distinct CDR3 sequences listed, around 10% are singletons. The source material was whole blood, sampled in connection with sensitization to the hapten diphenylcyclopropenone (DPC). The V call is TRBV18, the J call TRBJ2-5, with a tentative D call TRBD2 (6 bases). This receptor was obtained from a woman between 35 and 50 years old with alopecia areata. Some clones in this sample may be carry-over from other donors' samples. The DNA of the CDR3 is TGTGCCAGCTACCCCGATGTAGCGGAAGAGACCCAGTACTTC. Translated, it gives CASYPDVAEETQYF.